This TCR beta chain was retrieved from a study of response to subunit inactivated influenza vaccine. This clonotype was seen more than once but under ten times. Its antigen is still unknown. V lost 4 bases and J 7 bases, leaving 8 bases between the germline ends. Germline V gene data show CDR1 as MNHEY and CDR2 as SMNVEV (reference sequence). The CDR3 is 13 amino acids. Study-wide findings and caveats: Authors proposed each seasonal influenza vaccination draws in few new T cells.

TCRdb re-analysed the RT-PCR reads in MiXCR, keeping a single row per CDR3 protein. The sample includes some 640,000 distinct CDR3 sequences, about 15% of them seen just once. This clonotype originated in a man in his fifties who received an inactivated influenza vaccine. Sequenced here: PBMCs from blood, sampled 14 to 15 days before vaccination. This sequence joins TRBV27 and TRBJ1-6; the D is unclear. Here the CDR3 reads CASSYGANSPLHF. DNA for the CDR3: TGTGCCAGCAGTTACGGAGCCAATTCACCCCTCCACTTT.